A selection of T cell receptor beta chains follows, all from one sample in a study of prognosis after radiotherapy for stage I lung cancer. Each CDR3 protein is one row after TCRdb ran MiXCR on the multiplex PCR reads. The sample carries around 16,000 distinct CDR3 sequences, approximately 15% recorded once. The source was PBMCs, collected before or after stereotactic body radiation therapy (not recorded which). The receptors derive from a donor over 45 with non-small cell lung cancer. CDR3s include the opening cysteine and the closing phenylalanine or tryptophan. A D gene is named only where the DNA matches it firmly. For some rows the clone size is stated as once, few or many, or as a class when expanded; others skip it.

j_call	clone_size	v_call	d_call	cdr3_nt	cdr3_aa
TRBJ2-5	many	TRBV6-2/TRBV6-3	NA	TGTGCCAGCAGACTCACAGGACACCAATTGTACCAAGAGACCCAGTACTTC	CASRLTGHQLYQETQYF
TRBJ2-5	NA	TRBV5-4	NA	TGTGCCAGCAGCTTGGGGGGTAAGGGTCAAGAGACCCAGTACTTC	CASSLGGKGQETQYF
TRBJ1-5	many	TRBV20-1	TRBD1	TGCAGTGCTAGGAGGACAGGGAGCAATCAGCCCCAGCATTTT	CSARRTGSNQPQHF
TRBJ2-1	large	TRBV20-1	TRBD2	TGCAGTGCTAGAGGGGCACTAGCGGAAAACTACAATGAGCAGTTCTTC	CSARGALAENYNEQFF
TRBJ2-5	NA	TRBV7-6	TRBD2	TGTGTCAGCAGCTTCCTCGGGACTAGCGTGGGGCGGGAGACCCAGTACTTC	CVSSFLGTSVGRETQYF
TRBJ2-5	many	TRBV4-1	TRBD1	TGCGCCAGCAGCCAAGAGTTCGGGACAGAACAAGAGACCCAGTACTTC	CASSQEFGTEQETQYF
TRBJ1-2	many	TRBV7-2	NA	TGTGCCAGCAGCTTATATTCCTATGGCTACACCTTC	CASSLYSYGYTF
TRBJ2-7	many	TRBV11-3	TRBD1	TGTGCCAGCAGCCAAACCGGGACAGCCCGCTTTAAGCAGTACTTC	CASSQTGTARFKQYF
TRBJ2-2	many	TRBV4-3	NA	TGCGCCAGCAGCCCCGAAGGAAGCAGGGGTACCGGGGAGCTGTTTTTT	CASSPEGSRGTGELFF
TRBJ2-3	many	TRBV11-3	NA	TGTGCCAGCAGCTTAGGTGTCCCGCGGACCACAGATACGCAGTATTTT	CASSLGVPRTTDTQYF
TRBJ1-5	many	TRBV9	NA	TGTGCCAGCAGCGTCGTGAGAAGGGGGGCGCGTCGTAGTCAGCCCCAGCATTTT	CASSVVRRGARRSQPQHF
TRBJ2-1	many	TRBV12-3/TRBV12-4	NA	TGTGCCAGCAGTTTTAGAAGGGAATACAATGAGCAGTTCTTC	CASSFRREYNEQFF
TRBJ2-1	many	TRBV7-9	TRBD2	TGTGCCAGCAGCCGTCCGGGACTAGGGGACAATGAGCAGTTCTTC	CASSRPGLGDNEQFF
TRBJ2-1	medium-sized	TRBV20-1	TRBD2	TGCAGTGCTAGATCCGGGACTAGCGGGATTTATAATGAGCAGTTCTTC	CSARSGTSGIYNEQFF
TRBJ1-4	many	TRBV6-1	NA	TGTGCCAGCAGGGAGGGACACCCCGGGGCGGAACTGTTTTTT	CASREGHPGAELFF
TRBJ2-1	many	TRBV11-3	NA	TGTGCCAGCAGCATCAATGAGCAGTTCTTC	CASSINEQFF
TRBJ2-1	many	TRBV24-1	TRBD2	TGTGCCACCAGTTCTAGCGGCCCCTTGGGTGAGCAGTTCTTC	CATSSSGPLGEQFF
TRBJ2-1	many	TRBV5-4	TRBD2	TGTGCCAGCAGCTCAAGACTAGCGGGGACCTACAATGAGCAGTTCTTC	CASSSRLAGTYNEQFF
TRBJ1-6	once	TRBV6-2/TRBV6-3	NA	TGTGCCAGCAGTGAGGGAGCCTCCGGGGATTCACCCCTCCACTTT	CASSEGASGDSPLHF
TRBJ2-7	once	TRBV4-1	NA	TGCGCCAGCAGCCAAGTGGGGGTACCCTACGAGCAGTACTTC	CASSQVGVPYEQYF
TRBJ2-7	NA	TRBV12-3/TRBV12-4	NA	TGTGCCAGCAGTTTTAGTCACTACGAGCAGTACTTC	CASSFSHYEQYF
TRBJ2-1	many	TRBV29-1	NA	TGCAGCGTTGATGTTACAAGTGATGAGCAGTTCTTC	CSVDVTSDEQFF
TRBJ1-6	many	TRBV20-1	NA	TGCAGTGCTACATGGGGGGGGGGCCCTCCTTATAATTCACCCCTCCACTTT	CSATWGGGPPYNSPLHF
TRBJ2-3	once	TRBV6-2/TRBV6-3	TRBD1	TGTGCCAGCAGTTCCGGGACAGGGGCTGATACGCAGTATTTT	CASSSGTGADTQYF
TRBJ2-1	many	TRBV7-2	NA	TGTGCCAGCAGCTTAGTATCCTACAATGAGCAGTTCTTC	CASSLVSYNEQFF
TRBJ2-1	NA	TRBV6-9	TRBD2	TGTGCCAGCAGTTACTTTGAGACTAGCGGGGTCAGCTACAATGAGCAGTTCTTC	CASSYFETSGVSYNEQFF
TRBJ2-4	many	TRBV11-2	NA	TGTGCCAGCAGCCTCTACACTGGGTCCAAAAACATTCAGTACTTC	CASSLYTGSKNIQYF
TRBJ1-1	few	TRBV7-2	NA	TGTGCCAGCAGCTTAATAAGAGGGAGCGCTGAAGCTTTCTTT	CASSLIRGSAEAFF
TRBJ2-3	NA	TRBV6-2/TRBV6-3	TRBD2	TGTGCCAGCAGTTATGATTCACGGCTAGCGGGAGTGGGCACAGATACGCAGTATTTT	CASSYDSRLAGVGTDTQYF
TRBJ2-5	many	TRBV11-2	NA	TGTGCCAGCAGCTTAAACAGGGTCCAAGAGACCCAGTACTTC	CASSLNRVQETQYF
TRBJ2-5	many	TRBV20-1	TRBD1	TGCAGTGCTAGCCATTCTAGACAGGGGAGCAGCCAAGAGACCCAGTACTTC	CSASHSRQGSSQETQYF
TRBJ2-2	many	TRBV19	NA	TGTGCCAGTAGTCCCCAGGGGTATGACACCGGGGAGCTGTTTTTT	CASSPQGYDTGELFF
TRBJ2-7	NA	TRBV7-3	TRBD2	TGTGCGGCAGCTTATCGGCGGGAGGCCGGCTCCTACGAGCAGTACTTC	CAAAYRREAGSYEQYF
TRBJ2-1	many	TRBV4-3	TRBD2	TGCGCCAGCAGCGCCGGGACTAGCGGGAGGGAAGAGCAGTTCTTC	CASSAGTSGREEQFF
TRBJ1-5	NA	TRBV27	NA	TGTGCCAGCAGTTTTCCGGGAGGAGAGACCCAGCATTTT	CASSFPGGETQHF
TRBJ1-2	many	TRBV30	TRBD1	TGTGCCTGGGGACAAGACAGGGAGGTTGGCTACACCTTC	CAWGQDREVGYTF
TRBJ2-7	many	TRBV3-1	NA	TGTGCCAGCAGCCAAGACCAGGACTGGGAGAACGAGCAGTACTTC	CASSQDQDWENEQYF
TRBJ1-1	NA	TRBV12-3/TRBV12-4	NA	TGTGCCAGCAGTTGGCCTTACTCCGAAGCTTTCTTT	CASSWPYSEAFF
TRBJ2-2	many	TRBV6-5	NA	TGTGCCAGCAGTTACGAAGGCGGGGGCTACACCGGGGAGCTGTTTTTT	CASSYEGGGYTGELFF
TRBJ1-1	many	TRBV7-3	NA	TGTGCCAGCAGCTTAACGGGGCCCCGGGAGGAAGCTTTCTTT	CASSLTGPREEAFF
TRBJ2-1	many	TRBV19	TRBD2	TGTGCCAGTAGCGGGGGGGGCAATGAGCAGTTCTTC	CASSGGGNEQFF
TRBJ2-7	NA	TRBV20-1	NA	TGCAGTGCTAGCTTTGAGTCCTACGAGCAGTACTTC	CSASFESYEQYF
TRBJ2-4	many	TRBV10-3	TRBD1	TGTGCCATCAGTGGGACAGGTGGGGACATTCAGTACTTC	CAISGTGGDIQYF
TRBJ1-1	few	TRBV7-2	TRBD1	TGTGCCAGCAGCTCCGCGTCCCACAGGGGCACTGAAGCTTTCTTT	CASSSASHRGTEAFF